Included here is one T cell receptor (beta chain) sequence, with context. Its cognate antigen has yet to be identified. No base quality values were provided; no much bigger clone lies one nucleotide off. The library was made by UMI-ligation and nested PCR. Four rounds of PCR, run with the SP2 primer together with nested alpha and beta constant region primers, were used to amplify the ligated cDNA. TCR RNA was reverse transcribed with SuperScript IV using alpha and beta constant region primers for the blood and skin samples. An oligonucleotide carrying the Illumina SP2 primer and a UMI was ligated to the cDNA 3' end using T4 RNA ligase 1. The 12-nucleotide UMI consisted of two random hexamers with an eight-base spacer between the hexamers to prevent hairpin formation. From the second PCR onward, TCR alpha and beta chain libraries were processed separately, and dual indexing was applied for multiplexing. After pooling, the indexed libraries were analyzed by capillary electrophoresis and sequenced on either an Illumina MiSeq or NextSeq. Libraries were spiked with PhiX DNA at about 5-7.5% so that base diversity was increased and cluster recognition was improved. In the authors' own workflow: Demultiplexor extracted UMIs from read 2, combined them with read 1 TCR sequence, and split reads by sample indices. Decombinator identified V and J genes and V-J junctions and gave each TCR a five-part identifier that included V and J deletions. UMIs were used by Collapsinator to correct sequencing errors and PCR amplification heterogeneity, so that a UMI-based abundance was obtained for each TCR. CDR3Translator converted identifiers to nucleotide sequence, translated to amino acids, and extracted CDR3 regions using terminal motifs. Error-corrected alpha and beta TCR counts from blood and skin were compared after normalization to input RNA amount. Clones were called with MiXCR by TCRdb after fastp trimmed the public reads at Q25, and only in-frame beta chains were retained. All rows with the same CDR3 protein become a single entry with the most common DNA and genes. These V and J calls originate from TCRdb's pipeline instead of the authors' own analysis. The sample contains tens of thousands of distinct CDR3 sequences, around 4.9% of them found a single time. Of the sample, around 7% falls within the top ten clones.

The study described a robust, sensitive protocol for amplifying, sequencing and analyzing TCRs, using 3' ligation of a UMI-containing oligonucleotide to TCR cDNA. For whole blood analysis, less than 3 ml of peripheral blood was drawn from adult healthy volunteers into Tempus tubes, and RNA was extracted according to the manufacturer's instructions. Total RNA, without cell sorting, was DNase treated with RQ1 DNase before reverse transcription, targeting about 1 to 1000 ng input. Libraries were prepared from skin biopsies and whole blood to test how robust the pipeline was in samples where T cells are a minority population. Including the terminal cysteine and phenylalanine, the CDR3 comprises 14 residues. Just CDR3 DNA is preserved here, 42 bases in frame from base 1. In the germline V gene, CDR1 corresponds to SGHRS and CDR2 to YFSETQ. The V end loses 4 bases and the J end loses 7 bases, and a stretch of 14 bases separates them.

The data belong to a study of naive and memory T cell subsets (TCRdb year 2017). Regarding the research as a whole: According to the figure summarizing the samples, there were around ten blood donors, 7 tuberculin skin test biopsies and 3 saline control biopsies. PCR2 was typically run as a SYBR Green qPCR and stopped at a set threshold, although low-input samples could use end-point PCR of roughly 6 cycles instead.

Overall study results and their limits: The RNA-based method was acknowledged to be potentially sensitive to changes in TCR transcripts with T cell activation and differentiation.

The sequence was obtained from an adult in good health. This chain is built from TRBV5-1 and TRBJ2-2; the D gene is not confidently resolved. Sequencing was carried out using blood. The CDR3 corresponds to CASSPTSKNGELFF. The nucleotides read TGCGCCAGCAGCCCGACCTCTAAGAACGGGGAGCTGTTTTTT.